There are many counts of the clone carrying this T cell receptor (beta chain). The antigen is not known. The sample originates from a study of Graves' ophthalmopathy and Graves' hyperthyroidism. Study-wide points: Ophthalmopathy progression was predicted with about 67% sensitivity and roughly 72% specificity.

CDR3 regions of TCR beta were amplified from RNA transcripts. An opening RT-PCR round employed HTBI primers and preceded a second-round multiplex PCR. TCRdb re-analysed the multiplex PCR reads in MiXCR, keeping a single row per CDR3 protein. This sample has 400,000 or so distinct CDR3 sequences; about 17% occur once, and the top ten carry roughly 2.3%. Germline V gene sequence: CDR1 MDHEN, CDR2 SYDVKM. Deletions cut 5 bases from V and 3 bases from J, with 17 bases between. There are 15 residues in the CDR3. Researchers turned away patients with other autoimmune diseases, uncontrolled infections, pregnancy or lactation.

The clonotype was recovered from an adult woman with stable Graves' hyperthyroidism. The J gene is TRBJ2-7, the V gene TRBV28; perhaps D is TRBD1 or TRBD2 (6 bases each). Source material: peripheral blood. The CDR3: CASSPLSGGRYEQYF. In nucleotides, the CDR3 is TGTGCCAGCAGTCCCTTGAGTGGGGGGCGCTACGAGCAGTACTTC.